This entry concerns a single T cell receptor beta chain. Its antigen is still unknown. This record belongs to a study of post-analysis software for immune sequencing data. About the research overall: Relapsing-remitting, secondary progressive and progressive-relapsing multiple sclerosis were all included among the disease courses. Whole-study results and caveats: About 5 TRBV segments, including TRBV5-6, TRBV5-1 and TRBV20-1, were more frequent in patients than controls.

This CDR3 contains 15 residues. The germline gives CDR1 DFQATT, CDR2 SNEGSKA (reference sequence). With 6 bases clipped from V and 3 bases from J, the junction kept 14 bases outside the gene matches. The TCR beta cDNA libraries contained unique molecular identifiers. Input amounts of about 0.85 to 10 million T cells were used. These gave around 500,000 cDNA molecules, so each molecule approximated one T cell. Via MiXCR, TCRdb re-called the PCR reads, giving one row per CDR3 protein. The profile covers hundreds of thousands of distinct CDR3 sequences, with approximately 38% appearing a single time and about 8% taken by the ten largest.

This clonotype originated in a girl aged 2-9 years with multiple sclerosis. Sequencing was carried out using blood. The rearrangement uses TRBV20-1 and TRBJ2-7; TRBD2 matches at 7 bases. Here the CDR3 DNA reads TGCAGTGCCGAAATTCCGGGACTACCTAACTACGAGCAGTACTTC. It is translated as CSAEIPGLPNYEQYF.